Listed below are T cell receptor beta chains from one sample, sequenced in a study of shared clonotypes between healthy human individuals. Sequenced by immunoSEQ multiplex PCR; TCRdb stores in-frame clones only, minus some. The sample yields about 2.2 million clones, about 93% seen once. Sequences were obtained from naive CD8+ T cells from PBMCs. These TCRs come from a man aged 18 to 30 in good health. Some clones in this sample may be carry-over from other donors' samples. Each CDR3 is given with its conserved first and last residue. Each record gives: CDR3 DNA, CDR3 protein, V gene, CDR3 length, clone size, J gene, D gene. A D gene is named only where the DNA matches it firmly. Expanded clones are given a class, and other clones once, few, many or no size at all.

CDR3nt: TGCAGCGTTGAAGATGCAGGGGCAACTGACCCGCTGGGCACAGATACGCAGTATTTT
CDR3aa: CSVEDAGATDPLGTDTQYF
v_gene: TRBV29-1
len: 19
abundance: -
j_gene: TRBJ2-3
d_gene: -

CDR3nt: TGTGCCAGCAGCTTAGGGCAGGGGGCCCCTCCGTCGAACACCGGGGAGCTGTTTTTT
CDR3aa: CASSLGQGAPPSNTGELFF
v_gene: TRBV12-1
len: 19
abundance: -
j_gene: TRBJ2-2
d_gene: -

CDR3nt: TGTGCCAGTAGCGACAGGGGTGGAGAAAAACTGTTTTTT
CDR3aa: CASSDRGGEKLFF
v_gene: TRBV19
len: 13
abundance: -
j_gene: TRBJ1-4
d_gene: TRBD1

CDR3nt: TGTGCCAGCAGCGTAGGACTAGCGGTCGACAATGAGCAGTTCTTC
CDR3aa: CASSVGLAVDNEQFF
v_gene: TRBV7-9
len: 15
abundance: -
j_gene: TRBJ2-1
d_gene: TRBD2

CDR3nt: TGCGCCAGCAGCCTGGGGGCCCCCACCTCCTACGAGCAGTACTTC
CDR3aa: CASSLGAPTSYEQYF
v_gene: TRBV5-1
len: 15
abundance: -
j_gene: TRBJ2-7
d_gene: -

CDR3nt: TGTGCCAGCAGTTTAAGGGACGCCCTCTACGAGCAGTACTTC
CDR3aa: CASSLRDALYEQYF
v_gene: TRBV28
len: 14
abundance: -
j_gene: TRBJ2-7
d_gene: -

CDR3nt: TGTGCCAGCACCACCACCCCCTACGGGGGAAAAGATGGCTACACCTTC
CDR3aa: CASTTTPYGGKDGYTF
v_gene: TRBV7-8
len: 16
abundance: -
j_gene: TRBJ1-2
d_gene: -

CDR3nt: TGTGCCAGCAGGGGGGGCGAGGAGACCCAGTACTTC
CDR3aa: CASRGGEETQYF
v_gene: TRBV5-6
len: 12
abundance: -
j_gene: TRBJ2-5
d_gene: -

CDR3nt: TGTGCCAGCAGCTCCGGAACTGATACCGGGGAGCTGTTTTTT
CDR3aa: CASSSGTDTGELFF
v_gene: TRBV11-1
len: 14
abundance: -
j_gene: TRBJ2-2
d_gene: -

CDR3nt: TGCGCCAGCAGTGAGATCAATTGGTCCGAGCAGTACTTC
CDR3aa: CASSEINWSEQYF
v_gene: TRBV10-2
len: 13
abundance: -
j_gene: TRBJ2-7
d_gene: -

CDR3nt: TGTGCCAGTAGTATAGGTGGGTCAACTGAAGCTTTCTTT
CDR3aa: CASSIGGSTEAFF
v_gene: TRBV19
len: 13
abundance: -
j_gene: TRBJ1-1
d_gene: -

CDR3nt: TGTGCCAGCAGTAACCCTCTGGAGGGAATCTATGGCTACACCTTC
CDR3aa: CASSNPLEGIYGYTF
v_gene: TRBV28
len: 15
abundance: -
j_gene: TRBJ1-2
d_gene: -

CDR3nt: TGTGCCAGCAGCCGAAAAAGGGAGAACACTGAAGCTTTCTTT
CDR3aa: CASSRKRENTEAFF
v_gene: TRBV7-9
len: 14
abundance: -
j_gene: TRBJ1-1
d_gene: -

CDR3nt: TGTGCCAATGGGACAGGGGGCCACGAGCAGTACTTC
CDR3aa: CANGTGGHEQYF
v_gene: TRBV10-3
len: 12
abundance: -
j_gene: TRBJ2-7
d_gene: TRBD1

CDR3nt: TGTGCCAGCAGTGATAGACCAATCCCTGAAGCTTTCTTT
CDR3aa: CASSDRPIPEAFF
v_gene: TRBV6-1
len: 13
abundance: -
j_gene: TRBJ1-1
d_gene: -

CDR3nt: TGTGCCAGCAGTCTGGGCTCCGGGAGGCAGTTCTTC
CDR3aa: CASSLGSGRQFF
v_gene: TRBV27
len: 12
abundance: -
j_gene: TRBJ2-1
d_gene: -

CDR3nt: TGTGCCAGCAGTTTTTGGGGGGCGCGAACCGAGCAGTACTTC
CDR3aa: CASSFWGARTEQYF
v_gene: TRBV27
len: 14
abundance: -
j_gene: TRBJ2-7
d_gene: -

CDR3nt: TGTGCCAGCAGCTCGGGAGGGGGGTACACCGGGGAGCTGTTTTTT
CDR3aa: CASSSGGGYTGELFF
v_gene: TRBV7-2
len: 15
abundance: -
j_gene: TRBJ2-2
d_gene: TRBD2

CDR3nt: TGTGCCAGCAGCCCCCGGACGGACTCACGGTGGAACGAGCAGTACTTC
CDR3aa: CASSPRTDSRWNEQYF
v_gene: TRBV7-9
len: 16
abundance: -
j_gene: TRBJ2-7
d_gene: -

CDR3nt: TGTGCCAGCAGCTTGTCGTTTCCGGGCGAGCAGTACTTC
CDR3aa: CASSLSFPGEQYF
v_gene: TRBV7-9
len: 13
abundance: -
j_gene: TRBJ2-7
d_gene: -

CDR3nt: TGTGCCAGTACCCCGGGAAGGGGTCCCGGAAAGGGGCCCCAGCATTTT
CDR3aa: CASTPGRGPGKGPQHF
v_gene: TRBV19
len: 16
abundance: -
j_gene: TRBJ1-5
d_gene: -

CDR3nt: TGTGCCAGCAGTTTCTCCCGTCGTGGCGGGAGCACCGGGGAGCTGTTTTTT
CDR3aa: CASSFSRRGGSTGELFF
v_gene: TRBV28
len: 17
abundance: -
j_gene: TRBJ2-2
d_gene: TRBD2

CDR3nt: TGTGCCAGCAGTTCCCAGGGAATTATGGGCTACACCTTC
CDR3aa: CASSSQGIMGYTF
v_gene: TRBV27
len: 13
abundance: -
j_gene: TRBJ1-2
d_gene: -

CDR3nt: TGTGCCAGCAGCAGAAGGAGCGAGGGGATCGATGAGCAGTTCTTC
CDR3aa: CASSRRSEGIDEQFF
v_gene: TRBV7-2
len: 15
abundance: once
j_gene: TRBJ2-1
d_gene: -

CDR3nt: TGCGCCAGCAGCCGACTTACAGGGACCTACGAGCAGTACTTC
CDR3aa: CASSRLTGTYEQYF
v_gene: TRBV4-1
len: 14
abundance: -
j_gene: TRBJ2-7
d_gene: -

CDR3nt: TGTGCCACCAGCAGAGACTGGGGTTCGGCGGGAGGTTCCGGGGAGCTGTTTTTT
CDR3aa: CATSRDWGSAGGSGELFF
v_gene: TRBV15
len: 18
abundance: -
j_gene: TRBJ2-2
d_gene: TRBD2

CDR3nt: TGTGCCAGTAGTATAGATCCATTAGACCGATACTATGGCTACACCTTC
CDR3aa: CASSIDPLDRYYGYTF
v_gene: TRBV19
len: 16
abundance: -
j_gene: TRBJ1-2
d_gene: -

CDR3nt: TGTGCCAGTAGTCTTCCCGCAGGGGGCACGGACACTGAAGCTTTCTTT
CDR3aa: CASSLPAGGTDTEAFF
v_gene: TRBV19
len: 16
abundance: -
j_gene: TRBJ1-1
d_gene: TRBD1

CDR3nt: TGTGCCAGCAGCCCTTATGCGGGGTTTAGCAATCAGCCCCAGCATTTT
CDR3aa: CASSPYAGFSNQPQHF
v_gene: TRBV27
len: 16
abundance: -
j_gene: TRBJ1-5
d_gene: -

CDR3nt: TGTGCCAGCAGCTTAGTCCACTACGAGCAGTACTTC
CDR3aa: CASSLVHYEQYF
v_gene: TRBV11-2
len: 12
abundance: once
j_gene: TRBJ2-7
d_gene: -

CDR3nt: TGTGCCAGCAGTTTATTAAGGGGCGGAAACACTGAAGCTTTCTTT
CDR3aa: CASSLLRGGNTEAFF
v_gene: TRBV28
len: 15
abundance: -
j_gene: TRBJ1-1
d_gene: -